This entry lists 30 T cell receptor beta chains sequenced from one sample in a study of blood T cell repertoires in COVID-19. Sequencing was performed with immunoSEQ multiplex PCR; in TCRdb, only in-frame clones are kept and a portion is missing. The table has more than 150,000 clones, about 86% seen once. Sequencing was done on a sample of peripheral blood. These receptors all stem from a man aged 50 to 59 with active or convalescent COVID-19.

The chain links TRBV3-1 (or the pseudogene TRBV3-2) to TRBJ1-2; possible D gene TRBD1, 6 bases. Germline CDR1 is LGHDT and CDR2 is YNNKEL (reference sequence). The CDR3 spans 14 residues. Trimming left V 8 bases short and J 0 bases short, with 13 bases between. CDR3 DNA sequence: TGTGCCAGCCGGGGGGGCTACACTAACTATGGCTACACCTTC. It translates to CASRGGYTNYGYTF.

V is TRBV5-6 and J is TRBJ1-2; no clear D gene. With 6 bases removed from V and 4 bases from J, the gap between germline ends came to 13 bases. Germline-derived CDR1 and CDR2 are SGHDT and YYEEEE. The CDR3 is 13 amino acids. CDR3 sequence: CASMTAGPYGYTF. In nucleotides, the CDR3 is TGTGCCAGCATGACCGCGGGCCCCTATGGCTACACCTTC.

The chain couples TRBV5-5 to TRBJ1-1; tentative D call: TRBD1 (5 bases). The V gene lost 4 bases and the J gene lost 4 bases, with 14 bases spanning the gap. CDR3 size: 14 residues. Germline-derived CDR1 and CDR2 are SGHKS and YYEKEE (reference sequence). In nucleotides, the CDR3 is TGTGCCAGCAGCGCCGGACAAGGCGGCACTGAAGCTTTCTTT. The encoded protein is CASSAGQGGTEAFF.

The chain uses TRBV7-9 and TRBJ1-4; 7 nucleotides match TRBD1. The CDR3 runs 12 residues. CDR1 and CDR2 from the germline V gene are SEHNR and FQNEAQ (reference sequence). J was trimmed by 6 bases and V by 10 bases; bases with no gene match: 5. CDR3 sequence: CATRQGDEKLFF. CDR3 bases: TGTGCCACTCGACAGGGAGATGAAAAACTGTTTTTT.

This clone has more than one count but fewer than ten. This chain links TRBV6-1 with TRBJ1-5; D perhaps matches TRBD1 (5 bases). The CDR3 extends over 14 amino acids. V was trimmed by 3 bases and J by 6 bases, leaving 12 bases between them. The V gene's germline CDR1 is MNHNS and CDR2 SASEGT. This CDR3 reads CASSDSGIGQPQHF. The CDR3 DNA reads TGTGCCAGCAGTGATTCAGGGATTGGTCAGCCCCAGCATTTT.

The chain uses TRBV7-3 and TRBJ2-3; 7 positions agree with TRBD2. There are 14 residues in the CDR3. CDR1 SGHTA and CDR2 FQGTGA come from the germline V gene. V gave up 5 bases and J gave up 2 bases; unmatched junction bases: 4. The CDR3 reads CASSPGTTTDTQYF. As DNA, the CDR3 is TGTGCCAGCAGCCCCGGGACTACCACAGATACGCAGTATTTT.

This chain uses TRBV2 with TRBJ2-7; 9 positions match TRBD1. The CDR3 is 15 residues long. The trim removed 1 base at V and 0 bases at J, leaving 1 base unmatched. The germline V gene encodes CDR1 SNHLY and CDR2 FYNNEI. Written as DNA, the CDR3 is TGTGCCAGCAGTGAAGGGGACAGGGACTCCTACGAGCAGTACTTC. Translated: CASSEGDRDSYEQYF.

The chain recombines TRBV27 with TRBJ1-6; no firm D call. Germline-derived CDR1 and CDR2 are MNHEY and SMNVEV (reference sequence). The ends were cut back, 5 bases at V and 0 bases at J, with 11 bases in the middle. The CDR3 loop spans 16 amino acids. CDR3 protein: CASSLRQTSYNSPLHF. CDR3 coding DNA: TGTGCCAGCAGTCTTAGACAAACCTCCTATAATTCACCCCTCCACTTT.

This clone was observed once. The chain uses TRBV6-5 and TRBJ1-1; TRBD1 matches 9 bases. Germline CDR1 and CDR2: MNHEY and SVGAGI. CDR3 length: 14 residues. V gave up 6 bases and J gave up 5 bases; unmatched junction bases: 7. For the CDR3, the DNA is TGTGCCAGCAGCCGCATACAGGGGGCAACTGAAGCTTTCTTT. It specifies CASSRIQGATEAFF.

The CDR3 loop is CASSDVGASSGANVLTF. Here the CDR3 DNA reads TGTGCCAGCAGTGATGTGGGGGCAAGCTCTGGGGCCAACGTCCTGACTTTC. The chain carries TRBV25-1 and TRBJ2-6, with D possibly TRBD1 on 6 matching bases. V was shortened by 3 bases and J by 0 bases, with 12 bases between the two germline ends. The CDR3 runs to 17 residues. Germline-derived CDR1 and CDR2 are MGHDK and SYGVNS.

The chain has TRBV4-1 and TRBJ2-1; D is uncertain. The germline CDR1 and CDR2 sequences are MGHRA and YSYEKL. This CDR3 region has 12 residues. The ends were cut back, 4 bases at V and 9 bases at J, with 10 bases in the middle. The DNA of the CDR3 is TGCGCCAGCAGCCCGAACATGGCTGAGCAGTTCTTC. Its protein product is CASSPNMAEQFF.

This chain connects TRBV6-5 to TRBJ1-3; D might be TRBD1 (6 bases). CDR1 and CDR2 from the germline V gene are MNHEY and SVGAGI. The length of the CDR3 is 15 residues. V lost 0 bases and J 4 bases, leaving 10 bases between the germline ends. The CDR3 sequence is CASSYSGGLGNTIYF. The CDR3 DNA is TGTGCCAGCAGTTACTCGGGGGGGCTAGGAAACACCATATATTTT.

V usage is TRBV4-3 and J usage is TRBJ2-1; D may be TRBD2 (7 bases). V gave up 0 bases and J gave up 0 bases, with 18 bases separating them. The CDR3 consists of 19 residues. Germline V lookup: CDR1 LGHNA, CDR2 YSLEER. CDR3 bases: TGCGCCAGCAGCCAAGATTTGGGGGCGGGGGCCAGCTCCTACAATGAGCAGTTCTTC. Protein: CASSQDLGAGASSYNEQFF.

CDR3 protein: CASSWEGPGTIFEQYF. The DNA of the CDR3 is TGTGCCAGCAGCTGGGAGGGTCCCGGGACTATTTTCGAGCAGTACTTC. The chain joins TRBV7-9 to TRBJ2-7; TRBD2 aligns across 7 bases. CDR1 and CDR2 from the germline V gene are SEHNR and FQNEAQ (reference sequence). V trimming: 4 bases; J trimming: 6 bases; junction bases outside the gene matches: 15. This CDR3 has 16 residues.

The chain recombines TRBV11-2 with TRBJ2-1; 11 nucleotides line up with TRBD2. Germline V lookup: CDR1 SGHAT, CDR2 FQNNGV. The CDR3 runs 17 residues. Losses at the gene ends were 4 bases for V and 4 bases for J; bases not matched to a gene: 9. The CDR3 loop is CASSSSSGTSGYNEQFF. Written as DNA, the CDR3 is TGTGCCAGCAGCTCTTCTTCCGGGACTAGCGGTTACAATGAGCAGTTCTTC.

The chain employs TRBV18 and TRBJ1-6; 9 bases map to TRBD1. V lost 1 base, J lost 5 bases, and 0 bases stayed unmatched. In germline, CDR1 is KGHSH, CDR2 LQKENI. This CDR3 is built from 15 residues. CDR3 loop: CASSPRTGDNSPLHF. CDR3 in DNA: TGTGCCAGCTCACCACGGACAGGGGATAATTCACCCCTCCACTTT.

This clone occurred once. CDR3 sequence reads: CASSLGQTFQETQYF. Written as DNA, the CDR3 is TGTGCCAGCAGCTTGGGACAAACTTTCCAAGAGACCCAGTACTTC. The chain is built from TRBV5-6 and TRBJ2-5; unclear D gene. There are 15 residues in the CDR3. V lost 0 bases, J lost 1 base, and 10 bases lay in between. Germline V gene lookup returns CDR1 SGHDT and CDR2 YYEEEE.

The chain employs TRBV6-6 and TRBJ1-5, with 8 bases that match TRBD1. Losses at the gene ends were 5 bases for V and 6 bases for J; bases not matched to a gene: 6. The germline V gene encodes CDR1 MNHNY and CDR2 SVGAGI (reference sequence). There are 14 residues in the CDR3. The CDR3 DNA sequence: TGTGCCAGCAGTAACCAGGGGGCGAGTCAGCCCCAGCATTTT. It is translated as CASSNQGASQPQHF.

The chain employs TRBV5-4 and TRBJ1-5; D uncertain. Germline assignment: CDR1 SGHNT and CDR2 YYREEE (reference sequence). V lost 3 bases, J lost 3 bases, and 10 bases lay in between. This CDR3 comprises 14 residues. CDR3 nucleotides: TGTGCCAGCAGCTCCGGACGGGACAATCAGCCCCAGCATTTT. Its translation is CASSSGRDNQPQHF.

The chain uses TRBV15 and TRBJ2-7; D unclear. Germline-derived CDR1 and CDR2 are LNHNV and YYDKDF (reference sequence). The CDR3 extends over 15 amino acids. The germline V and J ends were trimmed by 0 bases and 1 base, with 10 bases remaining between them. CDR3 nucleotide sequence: TGTGCCACCAGCAGAGATGTAGCAGCTTCCTACGAGCAGTACTTC. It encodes CATSRDVAASYEQYF.

DNA for the CDR3: TGCGCCAGCAGCTGGCTGACAGCCAACACTGAAGCTTTCTTT. Protein: CASSWLTANTEAFF. The genes are TRBV5-1 and TRBJ1-1; perhaps TRBD1 as D (5 bases). CDR1 and CDR2 from the germline V gene are SGHRS and YFSETQ. Trimming removed 3 bases from V and 2 bases from J, with 11 bases in between. CDR3 length: 14 residues.

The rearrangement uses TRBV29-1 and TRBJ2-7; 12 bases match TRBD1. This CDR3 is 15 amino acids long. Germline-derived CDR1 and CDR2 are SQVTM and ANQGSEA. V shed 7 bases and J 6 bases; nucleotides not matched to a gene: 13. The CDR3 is CSAGGTGGRFIEQYF. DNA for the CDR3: TGCAGCGCCGGGGGGACAGGGGGCCGGTTCATCGAGCAGTACTTC.

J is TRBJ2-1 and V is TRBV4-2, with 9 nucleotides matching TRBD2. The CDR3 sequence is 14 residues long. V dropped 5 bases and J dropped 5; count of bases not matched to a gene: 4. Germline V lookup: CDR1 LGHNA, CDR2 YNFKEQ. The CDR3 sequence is CASSSQRGDNEQFF. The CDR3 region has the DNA TGTGCCAGCAGCTCCCAGCGGGGGGACAATGAGCAGTTCTTC.

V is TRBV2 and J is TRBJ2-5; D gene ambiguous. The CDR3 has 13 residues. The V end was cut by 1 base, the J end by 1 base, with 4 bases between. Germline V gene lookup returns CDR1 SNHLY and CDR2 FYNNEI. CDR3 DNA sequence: TGTGCCAGCAGTGAAGTCGGCCAAGAGACCCAGTACTTC. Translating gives CASSEVGQETQYF.

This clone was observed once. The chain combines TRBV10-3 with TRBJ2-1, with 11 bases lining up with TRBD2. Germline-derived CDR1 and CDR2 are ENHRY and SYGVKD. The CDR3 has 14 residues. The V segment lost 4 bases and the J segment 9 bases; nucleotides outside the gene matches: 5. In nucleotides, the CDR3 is TGTGCCATCAGTGTAGCGGGGGGGCTGGGTGAGCAGTTCTTC. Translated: CAISVAGGLGEQFF.

This CDR3 reads CASSLRTSGISEQFF. In DNA form, the CDR3 reads TGTGCCAGCAGCTTACGGACTAGCGGGATCAGTGAGCAGTTCTTC. The chain uses TRBV11-3 and TRBJ2-1, with 12 bases fitting TRBD2. Germline V gene sequence: CDR1 SGHNT, CDR2 YENEEA. J was trimmed by 9 bases and V by 2 bases; bases with no gene match: 5. The CDR3 totals 15 residues.

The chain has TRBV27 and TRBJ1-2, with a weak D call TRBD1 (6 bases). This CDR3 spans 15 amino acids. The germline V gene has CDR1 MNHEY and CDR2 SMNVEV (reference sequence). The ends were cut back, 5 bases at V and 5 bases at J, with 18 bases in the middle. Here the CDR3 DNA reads TGTGCCAGCAGTCCCTCCTTGGGGACAAGGTATGGCTACACCTTC. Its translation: CASSPSLGTRYGYTF.

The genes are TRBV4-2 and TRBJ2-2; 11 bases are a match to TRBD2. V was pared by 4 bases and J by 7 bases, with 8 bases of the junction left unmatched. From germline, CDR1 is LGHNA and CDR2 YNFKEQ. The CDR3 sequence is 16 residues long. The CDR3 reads CASSPSTSGSGGELFF. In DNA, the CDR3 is TGTGCCAGCAGCCCAAGCACTAGCGGGAGTGGCGGGGAGCTGTTTTTT.

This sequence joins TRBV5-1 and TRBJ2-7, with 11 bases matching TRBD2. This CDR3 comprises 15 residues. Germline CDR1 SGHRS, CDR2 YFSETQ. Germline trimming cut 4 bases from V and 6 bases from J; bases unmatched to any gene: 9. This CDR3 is CASSPIAGGSLEQYF. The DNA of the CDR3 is TGCGCCAGCAGCCCCATAGCGGGAGGGAGTCTCGAGCAGTACTTC.

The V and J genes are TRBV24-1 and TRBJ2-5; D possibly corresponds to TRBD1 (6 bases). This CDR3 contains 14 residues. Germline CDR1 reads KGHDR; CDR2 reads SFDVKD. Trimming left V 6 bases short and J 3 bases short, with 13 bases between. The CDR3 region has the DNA TGTGCCACCAGTCACAGGGAAAGTGAAGAGACCCAGTACTTC. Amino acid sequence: CATSHRESEETQYF.